The 13 T cell receptor beta chains below all came from one sample that was sequenced in a study of high-grade serous ovarian cancer treatment subgroups. Tumor tissue was taken before any definitive surgery or chemotherapy was given. Only in-frame clones appear in the TCRdb table, and some are missing; sequencing was by immunoSEQ multiplex PCR. The sample has some 7,000 clones, more than 60% seen once; the top ten hold 5.8%. Sequencing was done on a sample of tumor tissue. The receptors shown here come from a human donor with high-grade serous ovarian cancer.

Turning to this clone: A junction boundary mismatches the germline segment, possibly from a read error. V and J are TRBV7-6 and TRBJ2-2, with D possibly matching TRBD1 (6 bases). Germline V gene sequence: CDR1 SGHVS, CDR2 FNYEAQ. The CDR3 is 11 amino acids. CDR3 sequence reads: CASSLEGGLFF. DNA for the CDR3: TGTGCCAGCAGCTTAGAAGGGGGGCTGTTTTTT.

The V call is TRBV28, the J call TRBJ1-2; D remains unclear. Germline assignment: CDR1 MDHEN and CDR2 SYDVKM. With 7 bases removed from V and 0 bases from J, the gap between germline ends came to 15 bases. The CDR3 loop spans 15 amino acids. Here the CDR3 reads CASITASPANYGYTF. The CDR3 DNA reads TGTGCCAGCATCACCGCCTCTCCTGCTAACTATGGCTACACCTTC.

The chain has TRBV10-1 and TRBJ2-2, with D perhaps TRBD2 (6 bases). Germline-derived CDR1 and CDR2 are WNHNN and SYGVQD (reference sequence). Trimming stripped 4 bases from V and 6 bases from J, with 6 bases between. The CDR3 is made up of 12 amino acids. The DNA for the CDR3 is TGCGCCAGCAGTGGGGGGGCCGGGGAGCTGTTTTTT. Protein: CASSGGAGELFF.

This clone was seen a handful of times. This chain joins TRBV6-1 and TRBJ1-1; D not resolved. With 3 bases removed from V and 0 bases from J, the gap between germline ends came to 14 bases. Germline V lookup: CDR1 MNHNS, CDR2 SASEGT. The CDR3 has 16 residues. In nucleotides, the CDR3 is TGTGCCAGCAGTGAGTTAAGGGTTGAGATGAACACTGAAGCTTTCTTT. Protein product: CASSELRVEMNTEAFF.

The CDR3 sequence: CASRSQGLAVFEQFF. Here the CDR3 DNA reads TGTGCCAGCAGGTCCCAGGGACTAGCGGTTTTCGAGCAGTTCTTC. The chain joins TRBV27 to TRBJ2-1, with TRBD2 matching over 11 bases. After removal of 6 bases from V and 10 bases from J, the junction contained 11 bases not matched to a gene. Germline CDR1 and CDR2: MNHEY and SMNVEV (reference sequence). This CDR3 has 15 amino acids.

This clone was counted a few times. The rearrangement links TRBV7-2 to TRBJ2-7; 7 nucleotides agree with TRBD2. CDR3 length equals 14 residues. Germline CDR1 is SGHTA and CDR2 is FQGNSA. Germline trimming cut 2 bases from V and 3 bases from J; bases unmatched to any gene: 4. The DNA of the CDR3 is TGTGCCAGCAGCTTACAGCGGGGTAACTACGAGCAGTACTTC. This gives the protein CASSLQRGNYEQYF.

This chain uses TRBV30 with TRBJ2-7; tentatively, D is TRBD1 or TRBD2 (6 bases each). V lost 1 base, J lost 3 bases, and 22 bases lay in between. CDR1 and CDR2 (germline): GTSNPN, SVGIG (reference sequence). CDR3 size: 17 residues. The CDR3 region is CAWSGVIGGDNYYEQYF. DNA of the CDR3: TGTGCCTGGAGTGGGGTAATAGGCGGGGACAATTACTACGAGCAGTACTTC.

The chain has TRBV30 and TRBJ1-3; D is uncertain. CDR3 size: 14 residues. Trimming took 0 bases from V and 4 from J, leaving 10 bases between them. From germline, CDR1 is GTSNPN and CDR2 SVGIG (reference sequence). The CDR3 loop reads CAWSVGSFGNTIYF. Here the CDR3 DNA reads TGTGCCTGGAGTGTAGGGTCATTCGGAAACACCATATATTTT. Full variable domain (remainder filled in from reference TRBV30 and TRBJ1-3): SQTIHQWPATLVQPVGSPLSLECTVEGTSNPNLYWYRQAAGRGLQLLFYSVGIGQISSEVPQNLSASRPQDRQFILSSKKLLLSDSGFYLCAWSVGSFGNTIYFGEGSWLTVV.

The chain recombines TRBV4-3 with TRBJ2-1, with 10 positions matching TRBD2. The CDR3 contains 16 residues. V lost 1 base, J lost 10 bases, and 10 bases stayed unmatched. Per the germline V gene, CDR1 is LGHNA and CDR2 is YSLEER. The CDR3 is CASSQVYLAGADEQFF. The CDR3 nucleotides are TGCGCCAGCAGCCAAGTTTACCTAGCGGGAGCGGACGAGCAGTTCTTC.

This chain joins TRBV11-3 and TRBJ2-5; D might be TRBD2 (5 bases). The closer fit of TRBJ2-7 to the DNA end suggests the J call may be wrong. The germline V gene has CDR1 SGHNT and CDR2 YENEEA. This CDR3 has 16 residues. The CDR3 DNA reads TGTGCCAGCAGCGACCTAGCCCTCGAGTTGCCCTACGAGCAGTACTTC. Protein product: CASSDLALELPYEQYF.

This clone showed up just once. The rearrangement links TRBV18 to TRBJ2-1; 12 bases are shared with TRBD1. CDR1 is KGHSH and CDR2 is LQKENI in the germline V gene. The CDR3 runs to 15 residues. V gave up 6 bases and J gave up 7 bases; unmatched junction bases: 7. The CDR3 reads CASSIPGQGANEQFF. The CDR3 bases are TGTGCCAGCTCCATCCCGGGACAGGGGGCGAATGAGCAGTTCTTC. The complete variable domain, with remaining parts taken from reference TRBV18 and TRBJ2-1, reads NAGVMQNPRHLVRRRGQEARLRCSPMKGHSHVYWYRQLPEEGLKFMVYLQKENIIDESGMPKERFSAEFPKEGPSILRIQQVVRGDSAAYFCASSIPGQGANEQFFGPGTRLTVL.

This clone was observed a few times. V usage is TRBV7-9 and J usage is TRBJ2-2; a weak D match, TRBD1 (5 bases). The length of the CDR3 is 15 residues. V lost 4 bases and J lost 4, with 13 bases in between. The V gene's germline CDR1 is SEHNR and CDR2 FQNEAQ (reference sequence). CDR3 nucleotide sequence: TGTGCCAGCAGCTCACGACAGACCTTCACCGGGGAGCTGTTTTTT. Translating it yields CASSSRQTFTGELFF.

This chain uses TRBV13 with TRBJ2-3, with unresolved D. V lost 4 bases and J 2 bases, leaving 10 bases between the germline ends. The V gene's germline CDR1 is PRHDT and CDR2 FYEKMQ (reference sequence). This CDR3 is built from 14 residues. CDR3 protein: CASSWATTTDTQYF. The CDR3 DNA reads as TGTGCCAGCAGCTGGGCTACCACCACAGATACGCAGTATTTT.